The 11 T cell receptor beta chains below were found in one sample sequenced in a study of blood T cell repertoires in COVID-19. Using immunoSEQ multiplex PCR, the repertoire was profiled, and TCRdb retains in-frame clones only, with some absent. The sample has 150,000 to 200,000 clones, about 90% seen once. The sequenced sample consisted of PBMCs or T cells enriched from blood (not recorded which). Source of these receptors: a woman between 18 and 29 years old who had recovered from COVID-19.

The chain combines TRBV27 with TRBJ1-6, with 7 bases aligning to TRBD1. The CDR3 covers 18 residues. CDR1 is MNHEY and CDR2 is SMNVEV in the germline V gene (reference sequence). V trimming: 2 bases; J trimming: 8 bases; junction bases outside the gene matches: 15. The CDR3 sequence: CASSLAGQTGMMDSPLHF. In DNA, the CDR3 is TGTGCCAGCAGTTTAGCCGGACAGACAGGGATGATGGATTCACCCCTCCACTTT.

This clone was detected only once. CDR3 nucleotide sequence: TGTGCCAGCAGCTCCCCCCCAGGGGGCTACGAGCAGTACTTC. Translation gives CASSSPPGGYEQYF. The rearrangement joins TRBV6-5 to TRBJ2-7; 7 bases are a match to TRBD1. This CDR3 has 14 amino acids. CDR1 and CDR2 (germline): MNHEY, SVGAGI. Unmatched junction bases numbered 8, after V lost 6 bases and J lost 3 bases.

The chain joins TRBV2 to TRBJ1-5; 8 bases agree with TRBD1. This CDR3 has 16 residues. In germline, CDR1 is SNHLY, CDR2 FYNNEI. With V trimmed by 6 bases and J by 4 bases, 11 bases remained unmatched. The CDR3 DNA sequence: TGTGCCAGCAGCCTTGAGGGTACAGGGGGTAATCAGCCCCAGCATTTT. Residues: CASSLEGTGGNQPQHF.

DNA for the CDR3: TGTGCCAGCAGCCCAGGACTCCTCCTGCCCCAAGAGACCCAGTACTTC. Translated, it gives CASSPGLLLPQETQYF. The chain is built from TRBV7-2 and TRBJ2-5; D possibly corresponds to TRBD2 (5 bases). This CDR3 region has 16 residues. Trimming took 5 bases from V and 1 from J, leaving 17 bases between them. Germline values: CDR1 SGHTA, CDR2 FQGNSA.

The gene calls are TRBV5-1 and TRBJ2-1; TRBD2 matches at 9 bases. Losses at the gene ends were 5 bases for V and 7 bases for J; bases not matched to a gene: 4. This CDR3 contains 13 residues. The germline V gene has CDR1 SGHRS and CDR2 YFSETQ. The DNA for the CDR3 is TGCGCCAGCAGGCTAGCGGGGTTGAATGAGCAGTTCTTC. Its translation: CASRLAGLNEQFF.

This sequence joins TRBV29-1 and TRBJ2-3, with TRBD2 matching 8 bases. Per germline, CDR1 SQVTM and CDR2 ANQGSEA. CDR3 size: 14 residues. The V segment lost 7 bases and the J segment 2 bases; nucleotides outside the gene matches: 8. This CDR3 is CSAGRGGPTDTQYF. The CDR3 coding sequence is TGCAGCGCCGGGAGGGGGGGACCCACAGATACGCAGTATTTT.

The chain joins TRBV27 to TRBJ1-1, with D possibly matching TRBD1 (5 bases). The V end was cut by 5 bases, the J end by 3 bases, with 13 bases between. Germline V CDR1 and CDR2: MNHEY, SMNVEV (reference sequence). CDR3 length: 14 amino acids. The DNA for the CDR3 is TGTGCCAGCAGTCGAGGCCTCAGGGACACTGAAGCTTTCTTT. This sequence encodes CASSRGLRDTEAFF.

This chain uses TRBV4-2 with TRBJ2-7; perhaps TRBD1 as D (5 bases). Germline V gene sequence: CDR1 LGHNA, CDR2 YNFKEQ. The CDR3 is 16 amino acids. The ends were cut back, 1 base at V and 5 bases at J, with 18 bases in the middle. The CDR3, as DNA: TGTGCCAGCAGCCAAGGGATAGGGGTTGTTTTCCACGAGCAGTACTTC. As protein: CASSQGIGVVFHEQYF.

This clone was observed a few times. The V call is TRBV6-5, the J call TRBJ2-7, with D hard to call. V was pared by 4 bases and J by 7 bases, with 8 bases between. Germline V CDR1 and CDR2: MNHEY, SVGAGI. The CDR3 length is 11 residues. In nucleotides, the CDR3 is TGTGCCAGCAGTTCCCCTTCTGAGCAGTACTTC. Amino acids: CASSSPSEQYF.

The rearrangement links TRBV19 to TRBJ2-3; the D gene is possibly TRBD1 (6 bases). This CDR3 comprises 14 residues. V was cut by 7 bases and J by 6 bases, with 17 bases left in between. CDR1 and CDR2 (germline): LNHDA, SQIVND (reference sequence). CDR3 bases: TGTGCCAGTACAACAGGGAGAGATGGGGATACGCAGTATTTT. This gives the protein CASTTGRDGDTQYF. The entire variable domain, with the rest obtained from reference TRBV19 and TRBJ2-3, is as follows: DGGITQSPKYLFRKEGQNVTLSCEQNLNHDAMYWYRQDPGQGLRLIYYSQIVNDFQKGDIAEGYSVSREKKESFPLTVTSAQKNPTAFYLCASTTGRDGDTQYFGPGTRLTVL.

V gene TRBV7-9 combines with J gene TRBJ1-6; 8 bases are shared with TRBD1. CDR3 length equals 15 residues. The V and J ends lost 2 bases and 7 bases, in that order; junction bases with no gene match: 4. Germline V gene data show CDR1 as SEHNR and CDR2 as FQNEAQ (reference sequence). The CDR3 loop reads CASSLRTGKNSPLHF. CDR3 coding DNA: TGTGCCAGCAGCTTACGGACAGGGAAAAATTCACCCCTCCACTTT.